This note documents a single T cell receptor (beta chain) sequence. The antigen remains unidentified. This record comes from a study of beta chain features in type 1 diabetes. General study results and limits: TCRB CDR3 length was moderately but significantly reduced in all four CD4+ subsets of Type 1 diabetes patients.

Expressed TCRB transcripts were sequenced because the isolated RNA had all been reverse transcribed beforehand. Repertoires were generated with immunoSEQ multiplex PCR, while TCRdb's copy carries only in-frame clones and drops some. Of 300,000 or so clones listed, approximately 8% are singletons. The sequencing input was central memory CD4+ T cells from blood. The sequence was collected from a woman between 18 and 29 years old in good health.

In nucleotides, the CDR3 is TGCGCCAGCAGCGCGCGACAGGGTAACACTGAAGCTTTCTTT. Residues: CASSARQGNTEAFF. The chain employs TRBV5-1 and TRBJ1-1; 7 bases are a match to TRBD1. CDR1 is SGHRS and CDR2 is YFSETQ in the germline V gene. V trimming: 4 bases; J trimming: 2 bases; junction bases outside the gene matches: 5. This CDR3 comprises 14 residues.